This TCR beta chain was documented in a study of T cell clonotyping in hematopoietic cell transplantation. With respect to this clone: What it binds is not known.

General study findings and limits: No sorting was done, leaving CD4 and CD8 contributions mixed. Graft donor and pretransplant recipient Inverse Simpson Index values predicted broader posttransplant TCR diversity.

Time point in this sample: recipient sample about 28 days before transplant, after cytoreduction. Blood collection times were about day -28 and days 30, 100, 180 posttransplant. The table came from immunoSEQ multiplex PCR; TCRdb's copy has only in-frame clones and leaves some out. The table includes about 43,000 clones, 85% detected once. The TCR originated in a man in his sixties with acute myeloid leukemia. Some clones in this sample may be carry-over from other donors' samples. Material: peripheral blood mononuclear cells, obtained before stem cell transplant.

Here the CDR3 DNA reads TGTGCCAGCAGCTTGATAGGGAACTATGGCTACACCTTC. The encoded protein is CASSLIGNYGYTF. The V call is TRBV5-6, the J call TRBJ1-2, with D hard to call. Deletions cut 1 base from V and 2 bases from J, with 6 bases between. CDR3 length: 13 amino acids. The germline gives CDR1 SGHDT, CDR2 YYEEEE.